Included here is one T cell receptor beta chain sequence, with context. The target antigen is unknown. This CDR3 is 15 amino acids long. Germline V gene lookup returns CDR1 SGHDT and CDR2 YYEEEE. With 1 base removed from V and 3 bases from J, the gap between germline ends came to 13 bases. This record belongs to a study of shared clonotypes between healthy human individuals. Turning to the study itself: The donor pool was made up of two women and three men aged 18 to 49. Study results and limitations: Among non-shared clonotypes, generation probabilities were lower than among those shared by all four donors. In a handful of donors, around 5.5% of naive CD4 clonotypes appeared in common. Despite large depth, rarefaction showed incomplete sorted-subset sequencing.

Profiled with immunoSEQ multiplex PCR; TCRdb holds only in-frame clones, not every one. This sample carries approximately 350,000 clones, roughly 96% of them seen once, and the ten largest clones take less than 0.35%. The TCR originated in a man aged 25 to 40 in good health. This chain joins TRBV5-6 and TRBJ1-2; unclear D gene. Sequencing was done on a sample of memory CD8+ T cells sorted from blood. Subset reported: CD45RO+ cells pooled with CCR7-negative TemRA cells. In DNA, the CDR3 is TGTGCCAGCAGCTTGCGGTGGTGGAAGGACTATGGCTACACCTTC. Its protein is CASSLRWWKDYGYTF.